A selection of T cell receptor beta chains follows, all from one sample in a study of metastatic and nonmetastatic thyroid tumors. TCRdb ran MiXCR on the PCR reads. The data hold tens of thousands of clones, with about 45% observed a single time. Specimen: tumor tissue. These receptors were taken from a male donor with papillary thyroid cancer or a benign thyroid nodule (not recorded which). Some clones in this sample may be carry-over from other donors' samples. CDR3s include the opening cysteine and the closing phenylalanine or tryptophan. The D gene is left open where the match is weak. Not every row has a clone size; where given, it reads once, few, many or a size class.

D gene	J gene	V gene	clone size	CDR3 DNA	CDR3 protein
NA	TRBJ1-1	TRBV14	NA	TGTGCCAGCAGCCAAGGAATAGGGGAGTTGAGAGAAGCTTTCTTT	CASSQGIGELREAFF
NA	TRBJ2-7	TRBV11-2	NA	TGTGCCAGCAGCTTGGGGGTTGGCCAGGGGCGCGGGGGACCCTACGAGCAGTACTTC	CASSLGVGQGRGGPYEQYF
TRBD1	TRBJ2-7	TRBV5-1	NA	TGCGCCAGCAGCCGGGGGCCCAGACAGGGGAGAATCTACGAGCATTACTTC	CASSRGPRQGRIYEHYF
TRBD1	TRBJ1-2	TRBV19	NA	TGTGCCAGTAGTAACCCAGGGGGCACTAACTATGGCTACACCTTC	CASSNPGGTNYGYTF
TRBD1	TRBJ1-6	TRBV5-1	once	TGCGCCAGCAGCTTGCTTGTTGGGGACAGGGGTAATTCACCCCTCCACTTT	CASSLLVGDRGNSPLHF
TRBD2	TRBJ2-7	TRBV18	NA	TGTGCCAGCTCACCACAGATGAGCGGGACGTCACAAAACCCCTACGAGCAGTACTTC	CASSPQMSGTSQNPYEQYF
NA	TRBJ2-3	TRBV11-2	NA	TGTGCCAGCAGCTTACTCCGGGACGACACAGATACGCAGTATTTT	CASSLLRDDTDTQYF
NA	TRBJ2-5	TRBV24-1	NA	TGTGCCACCAGTGATTACAAGGGGGGGGACCAAGAGACCCAGTACTTC	CATSDYKGGDQETQYF
NA	TRBJ2-7	TRBV28	NA	TGTGCCAGCAGTTTAGAGGTGACAGAGCCCTACGAGCAGTACTTC	CASSLEVTEPYEQYF
NA	TRBJ1-3	TRBV20-1	NA	TGCAGTGCTAGAGATTTGGGGCAGGGAACAGGAAACACCATATATTTT	CSARDLGQGTGNTIYF
TRBD2	TRBJ2-7	TRBV5-8	NA	TGTGCCAGCAGAACGCGGGGGATCTACGAGCAGTACTTC	CASRTRGIYEQYF
NA	TRBJ2-2	TRBV18	NA	TGTGCCAGCTCACAACTGACAGATACCGGGGAGCTGTTTTTT	CASSQLTDTGELFF
TRBD2	TRBJ2-1	TRBV7-9	NA	TGTGCCAGCAGCTTAGCTTCTAGCGGCAATGAGCAGTTCTTC	CASSLASSGNEQFF
NA	TRBJ1-5	TRBV20-1	NA	TGCAGTGCTAGCAGGGCAGGGTACAATCAGCCCCAGCATTTT	CSASRAGYNQPQHF
TRBD2	TRBJ2-2	TRBV4-1	NA	TGCGCCAGCAGCCCTCTAGCGGGAGCTACCGGGGAGCTGTTTTTT	CASSPLAGATGELFF
TRBD2	TRBJ2-1	TRBV11-3	NA	TGTGCCAGCAGCCCTATGACTAGCGGCGATGAGCAGTTCTTC	CASSPMTSGDEQFF
NA	TRBJ1-3	TRBV6-1	few	TGTGCCAGCAGTCTGGGACGTATCTCTGGAAACACCATATATTTT	CASSLGRISGNTIYF
NA	TRBJ2-7	TRBV6-1	few	TGTGCCAGCAGCGAAAGGTGGCTAGCTTCCTACGAGCAGTACTTC	CASSERWLASYEQYF
NA	TRBJ2-2	TRBV6-1	NA	TGTGCCAGCAGGCACTGGAGCGGGGAGCTGTTTTTT	CASRHWSGELFF
NA	TRBJ1-1	TRBV19	NA	TGTGCCAGTAACGGCAACCGGATCCAGGGCCTGGGGGTAGCTTTCTTT	CASNGNRIQGLGVAFF
NA	TRBJ2-4	TRBV28	NA	TGTGCCAGCAGGCCTGGGGGAGCCAAAAACATTCAGTACTTC	CASRPGGAKNIQYF
NA	TRBJ2-3	TRBV12-3/TRBV12-4	NA	TGTGCCAGCAGTTTGGCCAGGGTCGATACGCAGTATTTT	CASSLARVDTQYF
TRBD1	TRBJ1-3	TRBV4-1	NA	TGCGCCAGCAGCGCCCGGGACAGCTCTGGAAACACCATATATTTT	CASSARDSSGNTIYF
NA	TRBJ2-1	TRBV5-1	NA	TGCGCCAGCAGCTCCCTCAGGAACTCCTACAATGAGCAGTTCTTC	CASSSLRNSYNEQFF
TRBD1	TRBJ1-2	TRBV6-5	NA	TGTGCCAGCAGTTACTCTCCGGGACAGTTCTATGGCTACACCTTC	CASSYSPGQFYGYTF
NA	TRBJ2-3	TRBV30	NA	TGTGCCTGGAGTTCTGGGACTAGCACAGATACGCAGTATTTT	CAWSSGTSTDTQYF
NA	TRBJ1-6	TRBV4-2	once	TGTGCCAGCAGCCCCCGGGTCACCCCGTCACCCCTCCACTTT	CASSPRVTPSPLHF
TRBD1	TRBJ1-1	TRBV5-4	NA	TGTGCCAGCAGTAGAGTGACAGGGGAAGGCACTGAAGCTTTCTTT	CASSRVTGEGTEAFF
NA	TRBJ2-7	TRBV10-3	NA	TGTGCCATCAGTGAAGGTGGGAGGATGGGGAGTTACGAGCAGTACTTC	CAISEGGRMGSYEQYF
TRBD2	TRBJ2-1	TRBV5-1	NA	TGCGCCAGCAGCTCACGGACTAGCCTTTCCAATGAGCAGTTCTTC	CASSSRTSLSNEQFF
NA	TRBJ2-7	TRBV2	few	TGTGCCAGCAGTGATACCGGGTTACGTTCCCTCGAGCAGTACTTC	CASSDTGLRSLEQYF
NA	TRBJ1-5	TRBV10-1	NA	TGCGCCAGCAGTGAGAGCGCTCGCGAGCGCAATCAGCCCCAGCATTTT	CASSESARERNQPQHF
TRBD1	TRBJ2-7	TRBV20-1	NA	TGCAGTGCTAGAGATTCCTCTCCGGGACAGACCTACGAGCAGTACTTC	CSARDSSPGQTYEQYF
NA	TRBJ1-5	TRBV19	NA	TGTGCCAGTAGTGCGGCCGGGACACCAAGCAATCAGCCCCAGCATTTT	CASSAAGTPSNQPQHF
NA	TRBJ2-7	TRBV7-9	NA	TGTGCCAGCAGCCTTCTTGGGGACTCAGCCTACGAGCAGTACTTC	CASSLLGDSAYEQYF
TRBD1	TRBJ1-3	TRBV18	NA	TGTGCCAGCTCACCGATGGGACAGGGTCATTCTGGAAACACCATATATTTT	CASSPMGQGHSGNTIYF
NA	TRBJ1-5	TRBV4-2	NA	TGTGCCAGCAGCCCAACCTTTGGGGGGGACAATCAGCCCCAGCATTTT	CASSPTFGGDNQPQHF
NA	TRBJ1-2	TRBV9	NA	TGTGCCAGCAGCGTAGAAGCAGCCTATGGCTACACCTTC	CASSVEAAYGYTF
NA	TRBJ2-7	TRBV5-1	NA	TGCGCCAGCAGCGTAGGGAATGTCGGCTACGAGCAGTACTTC	CASSVGNVGYEQYF
NA	TRBJ2-7	TRBV11-2	few	TGTGCCAGCAGCCCGGACAGAACCTACGAGCAGTACTTC	CASSPDRTYEQYF
NA	TRBJ1-1	TRBV6-1	few	TGTGCCAGCAGTGACCCCCCAGGGGAGGAGACTGAAGCTTTCTTT	CASSDPPGEETEAFF
TRBD1	TRBJ1-2	TRBV13	NA	TGTGCCAGCAGCGGGGACAGGGGCGATGGCTACACCTTC	CASSGDRGDGYTF
TRBD1	TRBJ1-2	TRBV12-3/TRBV12-4	once	TGTGCCAGCAGTTTAGGCCGGACAGGCCTGGCCGGCTACACCTTC	CASSLGRTGLAGYTF
NA	TRBJ2-2	TRBV12-5	NA	TGTGCTAGTGGTTTGGTAGGAGGGTCGTGGGACGCCACCGGGGAGCTGTTTTTT	CASGLVGGSWDATGELFF
TRBD2	TRBJ2-7	TRBV2	few	TGTGCCAGCAGTGGCGCTAGCGGGACCGACGAGCAGTACTTC	CASSGASGTDEQYF
TRBD1	TRBJ1-3	TRBV27	NA	TGTGCCAGCAGACCAATAGGGGGCCCATCGAACACCATATATTTT	CASRPIGGPSNTIYF
NA	TRBJ2-7	TRBV4-2	medium-sized	TGTGCCAGCAGCCAAGACTACTCCTGGTACGAGCAGTACTTC	CASSQDYSWYEQYF
NA	TRBJ2-7	TRBV7-9	NA	TGTGCCAGCAGCTTAACCAGTAGCGAGCAGTACTTC	CASSLTSSEQYF
NA	TRBJ1-3	TRBV19	few	TGTGCCAGTAAAAGCGAATCGTCCGGAAACACCATATATTTT	CASKSESSGNTIYF
TRBD2	TRBJ2-7	TRBV11-2	NA	TGTGCCAGCAGCTTACTCCTAGCGGGGACCTACGAGCAGTACTTC	CASSLLLAGTYEQYF
NA	TRBJ2-7	TRBV6-5	few	TGTGCCAGCAGTTACAAGGCGGGGTGGAGCTCCTACGAGCAGTACTTC	CASSYKAGWSSYEQYF
TRBD1	TRBJ1-6	TRBV20-1	once	TGCAGTGCTAGGAGTGGGACAGCCTATTCACCCCTCCACTTT	CSARSGTAYSPLHF